This is a list of T cell receptor beta chains from one sample in a study of shared clonotypes between healthy human individuals. Produced via immunoSEQ multiplex PCR; TCRdb's table is partial and in-frame only. The sample has around 990,000 clones, approximately 77% seen once. Sequenced material: memory CD4+ T cells from PBMCs. These receptors originate from a man aged 18 to 29 in good health. Some clones in this sample may be carry-over from other donors' samples. The CDR3 runs from the conserved cysteine through the conserved F or W. Fields, in order: CDR3 protein, CDR3 DNA, J gene, clone size, V gene, D gene. D genes are given only for firm matches. Clone size, where shown, is once, few, many, or a class for clones that have expanded.

CAISRSRENYGYTF | TGTGCCATCAGCAGGTCACGGGAGAACTATGGCTACACCTTC | TRBJ1-2 | - | TRBV10-3 | -
CASSKTGVNEQFF | TGTGCCAGCAGCAAGACAGGGGTGAATGAGCAGTTCTTC | TRBJ2-1 | - | TRBV6-5 | TRBD1
CAAAAGDLDTQYF | TGTGCTGCCGCAGCGGGAGATCTAGATACGCAGTATTTT | TRBJ2-3 | once | TRBV10-3 | TRBD2
CASSFLAGGGEQFF | TGTGCCAGCAGCTTCCTAGCGGGAGGCGGTGAGCAGTTCTTC | TRBJ2-1 | - | TRBV11-2 | TRBD2
CASSLVELAAGADTQYF | TGTGCCAGCAGCTTGGTGGAACTAGCGGCGGGGGCAGATACGCAGTATTTT | TRBJ2-3 | once | TRBV5-6 | TRBD2
CAHRPRGSGANVLTF | TGTGCCCACCGCCCACGGGGCTCTGGGGCCAACGTCCTGACTTTC | TRBJ2-6 | - | TRBV28 | -
CASGARGPGTHRETQYF | TGTGCCAGTGGAGCGCGGGGGCCCGGGACCCACAGAGAGACCCAGTACTTC | TRBJ2-5 | - | TRBV28 | -
CASSPISANYGYTF | TGTGCCAGCAGCCCTATATCGGCCAACTATGGCTACACCTTC | TRBJ1-2 | - | TRBV7-6 | -
CSVGTSSYQPQHF | TGCAGCGTGGGGACAAGTTCTTATCAGCCCCAGCATTTT | TRBJ1-5 | - | TRBV29-1 | -
CASVQGRTGELFF | TGTGCCAGCGTACAGGGTCGCACCGGGGAGCTGTTTTTT | TRBJ2-2 | - | TRBV2 | -
CASSSIRSGQGYYGYTF | TGTGCCAGCAGCTCTATCCGGTCGGGACAGGGGTACTATGGCTACACCTTC | TRBJ1-2 | few | TRBV11-2 | TRBD1
CASSRDSWKQETQYF | TGTGCCAGCAGCCGGGACTCGTGGAAACAAGAGACCCAGTACTTC | TRBJ2-5 | - | TRBV5-8 | -
CASSLKASGGSGHNEQFF | TGTGCCAGCAGCTTAAAGGCCTCGGGGGGTAGCGGTCACAATGAGCAGTTCTTC | TRBJ2-1 | - | TRBV7-3 | TRBD2
CASSSLDSRGGYEQYF | TGTGCCAGCAGCTCTCTCGACAGCCGCGGGGGCTACGAGCAGTACTTC | TRBJ2-7 | - | TRBV7-6 | TRBD2
CASSFRSSGNQPQHF | TGTGCCAGCAGCTTTCGTTCCTCGGGGAATCAGCCCCAGCATTTT | TRBJ1-5 | - | TRBV5-7 | -
CSAPGNEQYF | TGCAGTGCCCCCGGGAACGAGCAGTACTTC | TRBJ2-7 | once | TRBV20-1 | -
CASSQGRPHLGLARTDTQYF | TGCGCCAGCAGCCAAGGACGACCCCACCTAGGACTAGCCCGCACAGATACGCAGTATTTT | TRBJ2-3 | - | TRBV4-3 | TRBD2
CASSLGQRNNSPLHF | TGTGCCAGCAGTTTAGGACAGAGAAATAATTCACCCCTCCACTTT | TRBJ1-6 | - | TRBV2 | -
CASSPHSGRTQYF | TGTGCCAGCAGCCCACACTCGGGACGTACGCAGTATTTT | TRBJ2-3 | - | TRBV7-7 | -
CASRGGTSVNEQYF | TGTGCCTCCAGGGGGGGGACATCGGTAAACGAGCAGTACTTC | TRBJ2-7 | - | TRBV19 | -
CASSLLSSQETQYF | TGTGCCAGCAGCTTACTCTCCAGCCAAGAGACCCAGTACTTC | TRBJ2-5 | - | TRBV11-2 | -
CASSPGQGLNQPQHF | TGTGCCAGCAGCCCCGGACAGGGCCTCAATCAGCCCCAGCATTTT | TRBJ1-5 | once | TRBV28 | TRBD1
CASSPRQGDYGYTF | TGCGCCAGCAGCCCGCGACAGGGTGACTATGGCTACACCTTC | TRBJ1-2 | - | TRBV5-1 | TRBD1
CAWGDRGYEQYF | TGTGCCTGGGGGGACAGGGGCTACGAGCAGTACTTC | TRBJ2-7 | - | TRBV30 | TRBD1
CASSGRGLSTDTQYF | TGCGCCAGCAGTGGGCGGGGACTTAGCACAGATACGCAGTATTTT | TRBJ2-3 | - | TRBV4-3 | -
CASSLGLAGTGELFF | TGTGCCAGCAGCCTGGGACTAGCGGGCACCGGGGAGCTGTTTTTT | TRBJ2-2 | once | TRBV7-3 | TRBD2
CASSLGGEGYNEQFF | TGTGCCAGCAGCTTAGGGGGTGAGGGCTACAATGAGCAGTTCTTC | TRBJ2-1 | once | TRBV11-3 | -
CASSLQGTHTEAFF | TGTGCCAGCAGCTTACAGGGGACCCACACTGAAGCTTTCTTT | TRBJ1-1 | few | TRBV11-2 | -
CASSLSPGMSEAFF | TGTGCCAGCAGCTTAAGTCCCGGGATGTCTGAAGCTTTCTTT | TRBJ1-1 | once | TRBV7-2 | -
CASRYRGGDYEQYF | TGTGCCAGCAGATACAGGGGTGGTGATTACGAGCAGTACTTC | TRBJ2-7 | - | TRBV2 | TRBD1
CASSLGGENYGYTF | TGTGCCAGCAGTTTGGGGGGTGAAAACTATGGCTACACCTTC | TRBJ1-2 | - | TRBV4-2 | -
CASSPTRDRASEQYF | TGTGCCAGCAGCCCCACCCGGGACAGGGCTAGCGAGCAGTACTTC | TRBJ2-7 | - | TRBV7-9 | TRBD1
CASSPSQGDEKLFF | TGTGCCAGCTCACCATCACAGGGTGATGAAAAACTGTTTTTT | TRBJ1-4 | few | TRBV18 | -
CASSRKTSGGAVYGYTF | TGTGCCAGTAGTAGGAAGACTTCAGGGGGCGCGGTCTATGGCTACACCTTC | TRBJ1-2 | - | TRBV19 | TRBD1
CASSQSWRPYNEQFF | TGCGCCAGCAGCCAATCATGGCGGCCCTACAATGAGCAGTTCTTC | TRBJ2-1 | - | TRBV4-3 | -
CASSPAINTGELFF | TGTGCCAGCTCACCGGCCATAAACACCGGGGAGCTGTTTTTT | TRBJ2-2 | - | TRBV18 | -
CASSLSTLYEQYF | TGTGCCAGCAGTTTATCAACCTTATACGAGCAGTACTTC | TRBJ2-7 | - | TRBV28 | -
CAWSIGVGNTIYF | TGTGCCTGGAGTATCGGGGTTGGAAACACCATATATTTT | TRBJ1-3 | - | TRBV30 | -
CASSGRTSGDTYEQYF | TGTGCCAGCAGTGGTAGGACTAGCGGGGATACCTACGAGCAGTACTTC | TRBJ2-7 | - | TRBV6-1 | TRBD2
CASSKGGRNLYEQYF | TGTGCCAGCAGCAAAGGAGGGAGGAACCTCTACGAGCAGTACTTC | TRBJ2-7 | - | TRBV7-2 | -
CASARPGSSNVLTF | TGTGCCAGCGCGAGACCAGGGTCTTCCAACGTCCTGACTTTC | TRBJ2-6 | - | TRBV27 | -
CASSLDVQPQHF | TGTGCCAGCAGTTTAGACGTCCAGCCCCAGCATTTT | TRBJ1-5 | - | TRBV28 | -
CASSPQFNYGYTF | TGTGCCAGCAGCCCACAGTTTAACTATGGCTACACCTTC | TRBJ1-2 | few | TRBV7-2 | -
CASRPGGGTEAFF | TGTGCCAGCAGGCCGGGAGGCGGCACTGAAGCTTTCTTT | TRBJ1-1 | - | TRBV27 | -
CSVIRTGGSVNTEAFF | TGCAGCGTCATTCGGACAGGGGGTAGTGTGAACACTGAAGCTTTCTTT | TRBJ1-1 | - | TRBV29-1 | TRBD1
CASSLARREAFF | TGTGCCAGCAGCTTGGCGAGACGGGAAGCTTTCTTT | TRBJ1-1 | - | TRBV11-2 | -
CASSAGGTANYGYTF | TGTGCCAGCAGCGCGGGCGGGACAGCCAACTATGGCTACACCTTC | TRBJ1-2 | - | TRBV5-4 | TRBD1
CASRDRVPDTQYF | TGCGCCAGCAGGGACAGGGTGCCAGATACGCAGTATTTT | TRBJ2-3 | - | TRBV10-2 | TRBD1
CASSFRTSVAGELFF | TGCGCCAGCAGCTTCAGGACTAGTGTGGCCGGGGAGCTGTTTTTT | TRBJ2-2 | - | TRBV5-1 | TRBD2
CATSRDVLGDSGANVLTF | TGTGCCACCAGCAGAGATGTTTTAGGAGACTCTGGGGCCAACGTCCTGACTTTC | TRBJ2-6 | few | TRBV15 | -
CSVEDRGQGLNYGYTF | TGCAGCGTTGAAGATCGAGGACAGGGACTTAACTATGGCTACACCTTC | TRBJ1-2 | - | TRBV29-1 | TRBD1
CASNEDRIYNSPLHF | TGTGCCAGCAACGAGGACAGGATCTATAATTCACCCCTCCACTTT | TRBJ1-6 | once | TRBV7-9 | TRBD1
CASSLFGRTDTQYF | TGTGCCAGCAGCTTATTCGGTCGCACAGATACGCAGTATTTT | TRBJ2-3 | many | TRBV7-3 | -
CASSQVGASGTTDTQYF | TGCGCCAGCAGCCAAGTCGGGGCTAGCGGAACCACAGATACGCAGTATTTT | TRBJ2-3 | - | TRBV4-3 | TRBD2
CASSQDRGSSYGYTF | TGTGCCAGCAGCCAAGACCGGGGGTCGTCGTATGGCTACACCTTC | TRBJ1-2 | - | TRBV14 | -
CASSPGGGQETQYF | TGCGCCAGCAGTCCAGGGGGCGGCCAAGAGACCCAGTACTTC | TRBJ2-5 | - | TRBV5-1 | TRBD1
CASSQVYTDTQYF | TGTGCCAGCTCACAGGTCTACACAGATACGCAGTATTTT | TRBJ2-3 | - | TRBV18 | -